The rows below give T cell receptor beta chains drawn from one sample of a study of blood T cell repertoires in COVID-19. Assay used: immunoSEQ multiplex PCR; TCRdb lists only in-frame clones, some missing. The sample includes roughly 130,000 clones, 90% seen only once; the top ten take more than 3%. Input material: peripheral blood. The receptors stem from a man aged 45-60 years with active COVID-19. Each CDR3 is given with its conserved first and last residue. The D gene is left open where the match is weak. Only some rows state a clone size, as once, few, many or a class for expanded clones.

v_gene: TRBV5-4; j_gene: TRBJ2-5; d_gene: TRBD2; abundance: -; CDR3nt: TGTGCCAGCAGCTTCCCTGGCGGGAGAATGCAAGAGACCCAGTACTTC; CDR3aa: CASSFPGGRMQETQYF
v_gene: TRBV4-1; j_gene: TRBJ1-4; d_gene: TRBD1; abundance: -; CDR3nt: TGCGCCAGCAGTCCCGACAGGGGTTCGTTGAAACTGTTTTTT; CDR3aa: CASSPDRGSLKLFF
v_gene: TRBV19; j_gene: TRBJ2-1; d_gene: -; abundance: -; CDR3nt: TGTGCCAGTAGTATCGGTACGGGTAGACTGAATGAGCAGTTCTTC; CDR3aa: CASSIGTGRLNEQFF
v_gene: TRBV2; j_gene: TRBJ2-7; d_gene: TRBD2; abundance: -; CDR3nt: TGTGCCAGCAGTGAAGCGTACCTAGCGGGCTACGAGCAGTACTTC; CDR3aa: CASSEAYLAGYEQYF
v_gene: TRBV9; j_gene: TRBJ1-6; d_gene: -; abundance: once; CDR3nt: TGTGCCAGCAGCGGTCAGGGGAAAAATAATTCACCCCTCCACTTT; CDR3aa: CASSGQGKNNSPLHF
v_gene: TRBV10-3; j_gene: TRBJ2-7; d_gene: TRBD2; abundance: -; CDR3nt: TGTGCCGTATCGGGACTAGCGGGCCCTTCCTACGAGCAGTACTTC; CDR3aa: CAVSGLAGPSYEQYF
v_gene: TRBV6-6; j_gene: TRBJ2-1; d_gene: TRBD2; abundance: -; CDR3nt: TGTGCCAGCAGTTATGACGCTAGCGGGGGCTACAATGAGCAGTTCTTC; CDR3aa: CASSYDASGGYNEQFF
v_gene: TRBV18; j_gene: TRBJ2-4; d_gene: TRBD2; abundance: -; CDR3nt: TGTGCCAGCTCACCAGGGAATAGCGGGTCCATTCAGTACTTC; CDR3aa: CASSPGNSGSIQYF
v_gene: TRBV9; j_gene: TRBJ2-3; d_gene: -; abundance: -; CDR3nt: TGTGCCAGCAGCGTAGGGAGGGGGGGAGGCGGAATTCGCACAGATACGCAGTATTTT; CDR3aa: CASSVGRGGGGIRTDTQYF
v_gene: TRBV9; j_gene: TRBJ1-6; d_gene: -; abundance: once; CDR3nt: TGTGCCAGCAAACAGGGCGGGAATTCACCCCTCCACTTT; CDR3aa: CASKQGGNSPLHF
v_gene: TRBV2; j_gene: TRBJ2-1; d_gene: TRBD1; abundance: -; CDR3nt: TGTGCCAGCAAGGGACAGGGTTCCAATGAGCAGTTCTTC; CDR3aa: CASKGQGSNEQFF
v_gene: TRBV5-1; j_gene: TRBJ2-3; d_gene: TRBD2; abundance: -; CDR3nt: TGCGCCAGCAGCCTCGTAGCGGGACTCAGCACAGATACGCAGTATTTT; CDR3aa: CASSLVAGLSTDTQYF
v_gene: TRBV7-9; j_gene: TRBJ1-1; d_gene: -; abundance: -; CDR3nt: TGTGCCAGCACCAAAGGGGGGGGAGGCCTGATGAACACTGAAGCTTTCTTT; CDR3aa: CASTKGGGGLMNTEAFF
v_gene: TRBV6-1; j_gene: TRBJ1-5; d_gene: -; abundance: -; CDR3nt: TGTGCCAGCAGTGACCTAATGAGCAATCAGCCCCAGCATTTT; CDR3aa: CASSDLMSNQPQHF
v_gene: TRBV7-9; j_gene: TRBJ1-2; d_gene: TRBD1; abundance: -; CDR3nt: TGTGCCAGCAGCTTAGGCCAGGGGGGATATGGCTACACCTTC; CDR3aa: CASSLGQGGYGYTF
v_gene: TRBV2; j_gene: TRBJ1-4; d_gene: TRBD1; abundance: -; CDR3nt: TGTGCCAGTCAGGGGGCCCGTAATGAAAAACTGTTTTTT; CDR3aa: CASQGARNEKLFF
v_gene: TRBV23-1; j_gene: TRBJ1-5; d_gene: TRBD1; abundance: -; CDR3nt: TGCGCCAGCAGTCAACAAAACAGGGGGCGGCGTTATCAGCCCCAGCATTTT; CDR3aa: CASSQQNRGRRYQPQHF
v_gene: TRBV10-3; j_gene: TRBJ2-1; d_gene: -; abundance: -; CDR3nt: TGTGCCATCAGTGAACAGCCCGACAATGAGCAGTTCTTC; CDR3aa: CAISEQPDNEQFF
v_gene: TRBV2; j_gene: TRBJ2-2; d_gene: TRBD2; abundance: -; CDR3nt: TGTGCCAGCAAGTTTGTTGCGGGGGAGAACACCGGGGAGCTGTTTTTT; CDR3aa: CASKFVAGENTGELFF
v_gene: TRBV11-2; j_gene: TRBJ2-1; d_gene: TRBD2; abundance: -; CDR3nt: TGTGCCAGCAGCTCCCGACTAGCCATCCATGAGCAGTTCTTC; CDR3aa: CASSSRLAIHEQFF
v_gene: TRBV2; j_gene: TRBJ2-1; d_gene: -; abundance: once; CDR3nt: TGTGCCAGCAGCTCGCTAGGGGCGGTCTACAATGAGCAGTTCTTC; CDR3aa: CASSSLGAVYNEQFF
v_gene: TRBV6-5; j_gene: TRBJ1-4; d_gene: TRBD1; abundance: -; CDR3nt: TGTGCCAGCAGCCCGGGACAGGGTCGGGAAAAACTGTTTTTT; CDR3aa: CASSPGQGREKLFF
v_gene: TRBV30; j_gene: TRBJ1-5; d_gene: -; abundance: -; CDR3nt: TGTGCCTGGAGTGAGGGGGTGCAAGCCCAGCATTTT; CDR3aa: CAWSEGVQAQHF
v_gene: TRBV6-5; j_gene: TRBJ1-5; d_gene: -; abundance: -; CDR3nt: TGTGCCAGCAGCGTAGGGAGGGCCGGCAATCAGCCCCAGCATTTT; CDR3aa: CASSVGRAGNQPQHF
v_gene: TRBV3-1/TRBV3-2; j_gene: TRBJ1-2; d_gene: TRBD1; abundance: -; CDR3nt: TGTGCCAGCGGGACAGGGGAAGGCTACACCTTC; CDR3aa: CASGTGEGYTF
v_gene: TRBV3-1/TRBV3-2; j_gene: TRBJ1-1; d_gene: -; abundance: -; CDR3nt: TGTGCCAGCAGCCAAAGCTCTGAAGCTTTCTTT; CDR3aa: CASSQSSEAFF
v_gene: TRBV5-6; j_gene: TRBJ1-2; d_gene: TRBD1; abundance: -; CDR3nt: TGTGCCAGCAGCTTGTACTTTCCCAGGGGGAATTATGGCTACACCTTC; CDR3aa: CASSLYFPRGNYGYTF
v_gene: TRBV5-1; j_gene: TRBJ2-2; d_gene: -; abundance: -; CDR3nt: TGCGCCAGCAGCCGAGGACAGCCGAACACCGGGGAGCTGTTTTTT; CDR3aa: CASSRGQPNTGELFF
v_gene: TRBV7-6; j_gene: TRBJ2-1; d_gene: TRBD2; abundance: -; CDR3nt: TGTGCCAGCAGCTTGGGCGGGGGGGGGTCCTACAATGAGCAGTTCTTC; CDR3aa: CASSLGGGGSYNEQFF
v_gene: TRBV5-4; j_gene: TRBJ2-3; d_gene: TRBD2; abundance: -; CDR3nt: TGTGCCAGCAGCTTGAGGCTAGCGGTTAGCACAGATACGCAGTATTTT; CDR3aa: CASSLRLAVSTDTQYF
v_gene: TRBV10-3; j_gene: TRBJ2-7; d_gene: TRBD1; abundance: -; CDR3nt: TGTGCCATCAGTGAGTTTGGGACAGGGGTCCTCTACGAGCAGTACTTC; CDR3aa: CAISEFGTGVLYEQYF
v_gene: TRBV2; j_gene: TRBJ1-2; d_gene: -; abundance: -; CDR3nt: TGTGCCAGCAGTCAGGCAGGGGACTATGGCTACACCTTC; CDR3aa: CASSQAGDYGYTF
v_gene: TRBV19; j_gene: TRBJ2-1; d_gene: TRBD2; abundance: -; CDR3nt: TGTGCCAGTAGGGGGGGGAGCTCCTACAATGAGCAGTTCTTC; CDR3aa: CASRGGSSYNEQFF
v_gene: TRBV11-1; j_gene: TRBJ2-2; d_gene: TRBD1; abundance: -; CDR3nt: TGTGCCAGCAGCATACTACAGGGGGCCCCCGGGGAGCTGTTTTTT; CDR3aa: CASSILQGAPGELFF
v_gene: TRBV13; j_gene: TRBJ1-1; d_gene: -; abundance: -; CDR3nt: TGTGCCAGCAGCTTAAAGCAGGTTTCTGAAGCTTTCTTT; CDR3aa: CASSLKQVSEAFF
v_gene: TRBV7-9; j_gene: TRBJ2-1; d_gene: TRBD2; abundance: -; CDR3nt: TGTGCCAGCAGACCTTTTAGCGGGAGAGGTGGGAATGAGCAGTTCTTC; CDR3aa: CASRPFSGRGGNEQFF
v_gene: TRBV7-3; j_gene: TRBJ2-1; d_gene: -; abundance: -; CDR3nt: TGTGCCAGCAGTTCGGGGTTATTCGATGAGCAGTTCTTC; CDR3aa: CASSSGLFDEQFF
v_gene: TRBV3-1/TRBV3-2; j_gene: TRBJ2-5; d_gene: -; abundance: -; CDR3nt: TGTGCCAGCAGCCATGATCGGGGTGGCTGGGAGACCCAGTACTTC; CDR3aa: CASSHDRGGWETQYF
v_gene: TRBV11-3; j_gene: TRBJ2-5; d_gene: TRBD2; abundance: -; CDR3nt: TGTGCCAGCAGCTTAGATAAGCTAGCGGGAGGATTAGAGACCCAGTACTTC; CDR3aa: CASSLDKLAGGLETQYF
v_gene: TRBV9; j_gene: TRBJ1-3; d_gene: TRBD1; abundance: few; CDR3nt: TGTGCCAGCAGCCAAGGGGGACAGGGAAACACCATATATTTT; CDR3aa: CASSQGGQGNTIYF
v_gene: TRBV11-2; j_gene: TRBJ1-2; d_gene: -; abundance: few; CDR3nt: TGTGCCAGCAGCTCCCGACAGGCTTCACTTGGCTACACCTTC; CDR3aa: CASSSRQASLGYTF
v_gene: TRBV29-1; j_gene: TRBJ2-1; d_gene: -; abundance: once; CDR3nt: TGCAGCGCCCGTTCTAGCGACCGAAGCGATGAGCAGTTCTTC; CDR3aa: CSARSSDRSDEQFF
v_gene: TRBV5-1; j_gene: TRBJ2-3; d_gene: -; abundance: -; CDR3nt: TGCGCCAGCAGCTTGCGGGGGAGCACAGATACGCAGTATTTT; CDR3aa: CASSLRGSTDTQYF
v_gene: TRBV9; j_gene: TRBJ2-2; d_gene: -; abundance: -; CDR3nt: TGTGCCAGCAGCGTATCAGGGGAACGGACCGGGGAGCTGTTTTTT; CDR3aa: CASSVSGERTGELFF
v_gene: TRBV10-1; j_gene: TRBJ1-5; d_gene: -; abundance: -; CDR3nt: TGCGCCAGCAGTGAGTCCCCAGGCCAGCCCCAGCATTTT; CDR3aa: CASSESPGQPQHF
v_gene: TRBV20-1; j_gene: TRBJ2-5; d_gene: TRBD2; abundance: -; CDR3nt: TGCAGTGCTAGTCCCGGGGGGAGGGAGACCCAGTACTTC; CDR3aa: CSASPGGRETQYF
v_gene: TRBV30; j_gene: TRBJ2-2; d_gene: -; abundance: -; CDR3nt: TGTGCCTGGAGTGTGGCGGCGGATTACACCGGGGAGCTGTTTTTT; CDR3aa: CAWSVAADYTGELFF
v_gene: TRBV27; j_gene: TRBJ2-2; d_gene: TRBD1; abundance: -; CDR3nt: TGTGCCAGCCGGGGACAGCCTAACACCGGGGAGCTGTTTTTT; CDR3aa: CASRGQPNTGELFF
v_gene: TRBV19; j_gene: TRBJ2-7; d_gene: TRBD1; abundance: -; CDR3nt: TGTGCCACGACCGGGACAGGGAGCGAGCAGTACTTC; CDR3aa: CATTGTGSEQYF
v_gene: TRBV29-1; j_gene: TRBJ2-2; d_gene: -; abundance: -; CDR3nt: TGCAGCGTACAAGGCGGAGGGAACACCGGGGAGCTGTTTTTT; CDR3aa: CSVQGGGNTGELFF
v_gene: TRBV19; j_gene: TRBJ1-4; d_gene: TRBD1; abundance: once; CDR3nt: TGTGCCAGTAGGCGTAGGGGGCACGGGGATGAAAAACTGTTTTTT; CDR3aa: CASRRRGHGDEKLFF
v_gene: TRBV12-5; j_gene: TRBJ2-5; d_gene: TRBD1; abundance: -; CDR3nt: TGTGCTAGTGGCCTAACTAGACAGGGAGAGACCCAGTACTTC; CDR3aa: CASGLTRQGETQYF
v_gene: TRBV21-1; j_gene: TRBJ1-1; d_gene: -; abundance: -; CDR3nt: TGTGCCAGCAGCTTCCAGGGGAGGGTAGGGGCTTTCTTT; CDR3aa: CASSFQGRVGAFF
v_gene: TRBV10-1; j_gene: TRBJ2-2; d_gene: -; abundance: -; CDR3nt: TGCGCCAGCAGTGCTGACACTTCCACCGGGGAGCTGTTTTTT; CDR3aa: CASSADTSTGELFF
v_gene: TRBV20-1; j_gene: TRBJ1-2; d_gene: TRBD1; abundance: -; CDR3nt: TGCAGTGGAGACAGGGCGGTTGGCTACACCTTC; CDR3aa: CSGDRAVGYTF
v_gene: TRBV12-5; j_gene: TRBJ2-3; d_gene: TRBD2; abundance: -; CDR3nt: TGTGCTAGTGGTTTGCGAGCGGGAGTGACAGATACGCAGTATTTT; CDR3aa: CASGLRAGVTDTQYF
v_gene: TRBV7-2; j_gene: TRBJ2-1; d_gene: TRBD2; abundance: few; CDR3nt: TGTGCCAGCAGCTTAGGTAGCGGGGGCCACAATGAGCAGTTCTTC; CDR3aa: CASSLGSGGHNEQFF
v_gene: TRBV7-9; j_gene: TRBJ2-5; d_gene: -; abundance: -; CDR3nt: TGTGCCAGCAGCTCCGGGAATGGGCAACAAGAGACCCAGTACTTC; CDR3aa: CASSSGNGQQETQYF
v_gene: TRBV7-8; j_gene: TRBJ2-3; d_gene: -; abundance: -; CDR3nt: TGTGCCAGCAGCCTAAAAACAGATACGCAGTATTTT; CDR3aa: CASSLKTDTQYF
v_gene: TRBV5-4; j_gene: TRBJ2-7; d_gene: TRBD1; abundance: -; CDR3nt: TGTGCCAGCAGCTTGCGACAGGGCGAGCAGTACTTC; CDR3aa: CASSLRQGEQYF